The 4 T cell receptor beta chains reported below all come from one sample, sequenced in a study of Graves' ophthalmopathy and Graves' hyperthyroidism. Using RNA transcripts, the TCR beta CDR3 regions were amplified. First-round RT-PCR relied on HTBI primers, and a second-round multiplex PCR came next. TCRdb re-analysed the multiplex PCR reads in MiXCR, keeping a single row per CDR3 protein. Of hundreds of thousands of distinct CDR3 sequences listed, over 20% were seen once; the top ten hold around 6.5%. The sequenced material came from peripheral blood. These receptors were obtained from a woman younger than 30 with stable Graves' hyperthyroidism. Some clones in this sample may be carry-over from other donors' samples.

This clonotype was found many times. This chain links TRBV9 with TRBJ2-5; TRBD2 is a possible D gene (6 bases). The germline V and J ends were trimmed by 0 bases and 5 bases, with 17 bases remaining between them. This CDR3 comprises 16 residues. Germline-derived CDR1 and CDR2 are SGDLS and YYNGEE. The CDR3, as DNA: TGTGCCAGCAGCGTAGAAAACGGGGGTCTCGGGGAGACCCAGTACTTC. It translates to CASSVENGGLGETQYF.

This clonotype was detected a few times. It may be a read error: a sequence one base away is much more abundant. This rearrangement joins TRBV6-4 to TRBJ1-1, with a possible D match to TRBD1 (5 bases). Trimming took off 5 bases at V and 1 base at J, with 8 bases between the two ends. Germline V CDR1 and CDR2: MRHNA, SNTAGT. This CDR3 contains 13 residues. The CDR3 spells CASSTDTNTEAFF. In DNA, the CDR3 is TGTGCCAGCAGTACGGACACGAACACTGAAGCTTTCTTT.

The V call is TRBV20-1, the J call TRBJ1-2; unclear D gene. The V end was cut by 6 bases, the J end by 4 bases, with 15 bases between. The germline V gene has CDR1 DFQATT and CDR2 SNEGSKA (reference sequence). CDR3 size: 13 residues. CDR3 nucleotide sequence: TGCAGTGCCCATCCCTCGGGTTCCTATGGCTACACCTTC. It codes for CSAHPSGSYGYTF.

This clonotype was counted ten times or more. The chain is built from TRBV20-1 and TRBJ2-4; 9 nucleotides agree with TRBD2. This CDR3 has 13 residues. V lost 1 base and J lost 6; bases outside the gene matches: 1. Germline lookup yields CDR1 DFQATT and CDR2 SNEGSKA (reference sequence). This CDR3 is CSARVGLANIQYF. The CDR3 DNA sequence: TGCAGTGCTAGAGTGGGACTAGCAAACATTCAGTACTTC.